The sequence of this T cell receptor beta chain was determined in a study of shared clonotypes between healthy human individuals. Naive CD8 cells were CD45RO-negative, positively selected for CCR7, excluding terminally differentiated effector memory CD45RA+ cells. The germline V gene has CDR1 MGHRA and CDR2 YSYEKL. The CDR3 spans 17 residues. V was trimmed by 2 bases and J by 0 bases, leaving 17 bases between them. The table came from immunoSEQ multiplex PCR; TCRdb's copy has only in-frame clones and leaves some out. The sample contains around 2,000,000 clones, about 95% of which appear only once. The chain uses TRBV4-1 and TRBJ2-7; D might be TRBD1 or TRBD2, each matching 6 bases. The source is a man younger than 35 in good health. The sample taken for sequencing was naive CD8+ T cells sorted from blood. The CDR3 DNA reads TGCGCCAGCAGCCAAAAGGGGGGTAAAGGGAGCTCCTACGAGCAGTACTTC. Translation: CASSQKGGKGSSYEQYF.